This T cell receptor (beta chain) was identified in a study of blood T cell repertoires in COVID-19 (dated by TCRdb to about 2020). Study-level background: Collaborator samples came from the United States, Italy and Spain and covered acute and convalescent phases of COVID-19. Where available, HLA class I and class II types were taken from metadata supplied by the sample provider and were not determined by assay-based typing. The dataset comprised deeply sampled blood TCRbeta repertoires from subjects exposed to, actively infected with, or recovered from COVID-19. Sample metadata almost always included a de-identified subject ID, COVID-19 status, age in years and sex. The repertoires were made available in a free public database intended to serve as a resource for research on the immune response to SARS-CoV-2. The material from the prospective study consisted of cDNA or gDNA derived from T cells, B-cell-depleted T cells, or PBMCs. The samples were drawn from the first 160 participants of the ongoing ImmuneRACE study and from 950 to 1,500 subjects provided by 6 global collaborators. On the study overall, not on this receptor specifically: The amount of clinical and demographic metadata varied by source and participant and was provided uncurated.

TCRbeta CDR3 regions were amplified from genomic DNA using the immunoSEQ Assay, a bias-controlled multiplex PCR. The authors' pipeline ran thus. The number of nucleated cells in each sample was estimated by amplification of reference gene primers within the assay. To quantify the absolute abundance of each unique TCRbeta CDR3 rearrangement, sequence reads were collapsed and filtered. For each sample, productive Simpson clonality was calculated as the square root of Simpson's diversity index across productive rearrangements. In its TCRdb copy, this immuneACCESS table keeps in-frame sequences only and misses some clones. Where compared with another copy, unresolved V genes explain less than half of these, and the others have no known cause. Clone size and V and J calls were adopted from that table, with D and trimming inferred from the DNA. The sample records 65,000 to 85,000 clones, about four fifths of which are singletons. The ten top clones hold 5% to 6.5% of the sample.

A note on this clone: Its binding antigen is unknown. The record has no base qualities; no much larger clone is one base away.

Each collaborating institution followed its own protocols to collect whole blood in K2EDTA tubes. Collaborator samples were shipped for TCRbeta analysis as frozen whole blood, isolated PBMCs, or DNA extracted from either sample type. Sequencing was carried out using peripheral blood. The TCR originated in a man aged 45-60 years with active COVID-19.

The CDR3 protein: CASSLGGRGTGELFF. Read as DNA, the sequence is TGTGCCAGCAGCTTAGGGGGGCGCGGCACCGGGGAGCTGTTTTTT. This receptor chain uses TRBV7-8 and TRBJ2-2; perhaps TRBD1 is the D gene, with 6 bases matching. From the cysteine through the phenylalanine, the CDR3 covers 15 amino acids. Only CDR3 DNA remains: 45 bases, in frame from the first base. Deletion took 1 base off V and 4 bases off J, with a span of 10 bases between the germline ends. The germline V gene gives CDR1 as SGHVS and CDR2 as FQNEAQ.